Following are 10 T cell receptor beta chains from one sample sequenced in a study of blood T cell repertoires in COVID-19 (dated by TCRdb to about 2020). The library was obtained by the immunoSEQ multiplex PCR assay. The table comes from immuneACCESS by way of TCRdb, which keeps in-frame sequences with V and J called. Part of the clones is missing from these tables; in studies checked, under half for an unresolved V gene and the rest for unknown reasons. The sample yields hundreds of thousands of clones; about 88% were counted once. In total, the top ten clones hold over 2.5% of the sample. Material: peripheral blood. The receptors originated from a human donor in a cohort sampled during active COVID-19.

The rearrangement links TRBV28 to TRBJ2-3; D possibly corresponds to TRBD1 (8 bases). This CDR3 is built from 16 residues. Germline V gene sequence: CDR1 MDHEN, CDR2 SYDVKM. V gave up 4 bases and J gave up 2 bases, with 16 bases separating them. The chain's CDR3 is CASSWGGQVFTDTQYF. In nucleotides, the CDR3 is TGTGCCAGCAGTTGGGGGGGACAGGTTTTCACAGATACGCAGTATTTT.

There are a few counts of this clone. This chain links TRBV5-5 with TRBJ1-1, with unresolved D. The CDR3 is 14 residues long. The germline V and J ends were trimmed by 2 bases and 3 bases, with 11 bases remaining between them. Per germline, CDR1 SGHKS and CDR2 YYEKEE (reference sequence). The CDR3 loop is CASSLLGGDTEAFF. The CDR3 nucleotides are TGTGCCAGCAGCTTACTCGGCGGGGACACTGAAGCTTTCTTT. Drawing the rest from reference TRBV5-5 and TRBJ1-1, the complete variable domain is DAGVTQSPTHLIKTRGQQVTLRCSPISGHKSVSWYQQVLGQGPQFIFQYYEKEERGRGNFPDRFSARQFPNYSSELNVNALLLGDSALYLCASSLLGGDTEAFFGQGTRLTVV.

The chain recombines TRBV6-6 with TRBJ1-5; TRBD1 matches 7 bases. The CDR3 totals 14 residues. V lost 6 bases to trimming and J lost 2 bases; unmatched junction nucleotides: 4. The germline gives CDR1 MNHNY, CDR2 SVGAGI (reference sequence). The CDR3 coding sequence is TGTGCCAGCAGGATAACAGGGGGCAATCAGCCCCAGCATTTT. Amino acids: CASRITGGNQPQHF.

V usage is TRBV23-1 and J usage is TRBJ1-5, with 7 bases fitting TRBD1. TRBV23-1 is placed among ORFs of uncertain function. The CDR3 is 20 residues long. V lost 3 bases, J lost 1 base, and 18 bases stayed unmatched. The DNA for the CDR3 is TGCGCCAGCAGTCAGTTCCGACAGGGCCCACGAGTTCTCAGCAATCAGCCCCAGCATTTT. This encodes CASSQFRQGPRVLSNQPQHF.

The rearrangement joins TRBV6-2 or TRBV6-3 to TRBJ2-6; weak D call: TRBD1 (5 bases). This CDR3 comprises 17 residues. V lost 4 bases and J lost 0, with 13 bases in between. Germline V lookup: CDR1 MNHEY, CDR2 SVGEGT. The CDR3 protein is CASSLGVELSGANVLTF. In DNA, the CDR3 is TGTGCCAGCAGTTTAGGGGTAGAACTCTCTGGGGCCAACGTCCTGACTTTC.

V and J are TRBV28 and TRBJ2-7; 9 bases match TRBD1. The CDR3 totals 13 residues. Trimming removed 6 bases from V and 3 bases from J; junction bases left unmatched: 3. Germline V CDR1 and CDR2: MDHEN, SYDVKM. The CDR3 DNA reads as TGTGCCAGCAGACAGGGGGCCCGCTACGAGCAGTACTTC. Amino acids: CASRQGARYEQYF.

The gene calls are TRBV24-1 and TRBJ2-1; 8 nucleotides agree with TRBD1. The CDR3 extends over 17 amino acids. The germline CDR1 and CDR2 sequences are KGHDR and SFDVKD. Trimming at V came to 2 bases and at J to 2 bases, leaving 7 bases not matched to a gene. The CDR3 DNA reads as TGTGCCACCAGTGATTATGAGACAGGGGAAGCCTACAATGAGCAGTTCTTC. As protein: CATSDYETGEAYNEQFF.

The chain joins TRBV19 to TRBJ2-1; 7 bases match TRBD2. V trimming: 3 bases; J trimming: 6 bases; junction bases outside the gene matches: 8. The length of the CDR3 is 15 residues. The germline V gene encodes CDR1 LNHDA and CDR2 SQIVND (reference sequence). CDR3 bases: TGTGCCAGTAGTATGGGGCTAGCGGAGATCAATGAGCAGTTCTTC. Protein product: CASSMGLAEINEQFF.

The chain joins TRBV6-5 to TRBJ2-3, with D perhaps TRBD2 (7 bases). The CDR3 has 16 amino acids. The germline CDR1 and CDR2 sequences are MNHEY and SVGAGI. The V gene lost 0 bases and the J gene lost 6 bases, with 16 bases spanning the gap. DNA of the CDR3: TGTGCCAGCAGTTACTCGGGCGGGGGACAATGGGATACGCAGTATTTT. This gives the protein CASSYSGGGQWDTQYF.

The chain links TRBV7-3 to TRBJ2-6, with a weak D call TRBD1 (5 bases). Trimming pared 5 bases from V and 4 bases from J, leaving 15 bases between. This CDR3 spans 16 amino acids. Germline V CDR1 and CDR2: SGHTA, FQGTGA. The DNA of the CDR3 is TGTGCCAGCAGCCCGACCACAGGATACGGGGCCAACGTCCTGACTTTC. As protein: CASSPTTGYGANVLTF.